The clone carrying this T cell receptor (beta chain) was found a few times. Its target is unknown. The authors made TCR beta libraries by quantitative 5'-RACE with molecular barcodes. One entry per CDR3 protein, called by TCRdb with MiXCR from the 5' RACE reads. The sample consists of some 840,000 distinct CDR3 sequences, over 9.5% of them appearing once. These data originate in a study of CD8 T cells in ankylosing spondylitis. Overall study results and limits: What appeared characteristic of ankylosing spondylitis blood was a TCR beta motif of several highly homologous variants. Disease-linked clones, CD8+, were relatively rare in peripheral blood. Previous work reported some of these motif variants in the synovial fluid and blood of reactive arthritis. Significantly higher representation of disease-linked clones was reported for matched ankylosing spondylitis synovial fluid.

The germline CDR1 and CDR2 sequences are SGHTA and FQGNSA. This CDR3 has 13 amino acids. V dropped 1 base and J dropped 5 bases, with 8 bases sitting between them. The chain joins TRBV7-2 to TRBJ2-5; the D is unclear. The sample consisted of blood, either unsorted or a sorted T cell fraction (not recorded which). The origin of this receptor is a male donor with ankylosing spondylitis. CDR3 region: CASSLGPFETQYF. DNA for the CDR3: TGTGCCAGCAGCTTAGGTCCGTTTGAGACCCAGTACTTC.